The 21 T cell receptor beta chains in this list originate from one sample, sequenced in a study of CD8+ T cells in alopecia areata. The treatment was: oral pan-JAK inhibitor, 5-10 mg twice daily. Once RNA had been extracted, it was reverse transcribed into cDNA to act as the sequencing template. TCRdb's copy holds only in-frame clones and misses some; the assay was immunoSEQ multiplex PCR. This sample yields about 140,000 clones, of which roughly four fifths are seen a single time; 20% to 25% belongs to the top ten. The specimen comprised CD8+ T cells sorted from blood, sampled at week 4, from a patient treated with tofacitinib. These receptors were collected from a human donor with alopecia areata.

The chain has TRBV5-4 and TRBJ1-1; D might be TRBD1 (5 bases). This CDR3 is 15 amino acids long. The V gene lost 4 bases and the J gene lost 1 base, with 14 bases spanning the gap. The germline gives CDR1 SGHNT, CDR2 YYREEE (reference sequence). In DNA form, the CDR3 reads TGTGCCAGCAGCCTCCTCGCAGGGACGAACACTGAAGCTTTCTTT. It specifies CASSLLAGTNTEAFF.

The chain uses TRBV7-9 and TRBJ2-1, with D perhaps being TRBD1 or TRBD2 (5 bases each). V was shortened by 5 bases and J by 0 bases, with 14 bases between the two germline ends. This CDR3 has 16 residues. Germline V CDR1 and CDR2: SEHNR, FQNEAQ (reference sequence). The CDR3 region is CASSSGTESSYNEQFF. Written as DNA, the CDR3 is TGTGCCAGCAGCAGTGGGACGGAGAGCTCCTACAATGAGCAGTTCTTC.

The rearrangement joins TRBV4-1 to TRBJ2-5, with D perhaps matching TRBD2 (6 bases). This CDR3 contains 15 residues. Germline CDR1 reads MGHRA; CDR2 reads YSYEKL. Between the trimmed V and J ends, which lost 4 bases and 2 bases, there was a span of 14 bases. CDR3 protein: CASSLFASGQETQYF. CDR3 nucleotides: TGCGCCAGCAGCCTCTTTGCAAGCGGGCAAGAGACCCAGTACTTC.

A few counts support this clone. The chain recombines TRBV2 with TRBJ2-7; 10 nucleotides agree with TRBD2. V lost 6 bases, J lost 2 bases, and 7 bases stayed unmatched. The CDR3 contains 15 residues. Per the germline V gene, CDR1 is SNHLY and CDR2 is FYNNEI. The CDR3 nucleotides read TGTGCCAGCAGCCTTAGCGGGGGGCTAACCTACGAGCAGTACTTC. Its translation: CASSLSGGLTYEQYF.

This clone was counted a single time. DNA for the CDR3: TGCAGCGTTGTAGCAGAGAGGGCGGATACGCAGTATTTT. Protein: CSVVAERADTQYF. The rearrangement uses TRBV29-1 and TRBJ2-3, with D tentatively TRBD2 (5 bases). Germline V CDR1 and CDR2: SQVTM, ANQGSEA. The ends were cut back, 4 bases at V and 6 bases at J, with 14 bases in the middle. The CDR3 extends over 13 amino acids.

The chain employs TRBV7-9 and TRBJ2-5; D gene unclear. Trimming took off 1 base at V and 5 bases at J, with 14 bases between the two ends. The CDR3 covers 15 residues. Germline V CDR1 and CDR2: SEHNR, FQNEAQ (reference sequence). The CDR3 sequence is CASSLVSLTSETQYF. DNA of the CDR3: TGTGCCAGCAGCTTAGTCAGCCTCACCAGCGAGACCCAGTACTTC.

CDR3: CSVDRLTGTSYEQYF. The CDR3 nucleotides are TGCAGCGTTGACCGGCTGACAGGGACATCCTACGAGCAGTACTTC. This chain links TRBV29-1 with TRBJ2-7; 7 bases are shared with TRBD1. Trimming took 3 bases from V and 1 from J; bases not matched to a gene: 9. CDR1 SQVTM and CDR2 ANQGSEA come from the germline V gene. The CDR3 totals 15 residues.

The V gene is TRBV4-1, the J gene TRBJ1-4; D gene uncertain. Trimming removed 0 bases at V and 5 bases at J, with 10 bases between. This CDR3 has 15 residues. From germline, CDR1 is MGHRA and CDR2 YSYEKL. The CDR3 sequence is CASSQEGDGNEKLFF. The CDR3 nucleotides read TGCGCCAGCAGCCAAGAAGGCGATGGGAATGAAAAACTGTTTTTT.

The CDR3 coding sequence is TGTGCCAGCAGCCTAACTAGCGGCCAAGAGACCCAGTACTTC. Translated, it gives CASSLTSGQETQYF. The chain carries TRBV7-2 and TRBJ2-5; 8 positions agree with TRBD2. The CDR3 is 14 residues long. Germline V gene lookup returns CDR1 SGHTA and CDR2 FQGNSA. The J segment lost 1 base and the V segment lost 5 bases, leaving 3 bases of the junction unmatched.

This sequence joins TRBV23-1 and TRBJ1-5, with 7 bases lining up with TRBD1. TRBV23-1 is known as an ORF, though its function is uncertain. J gave up 7 bases and V 2 bases, and 8 bases lay outside the gene matches. The CDR3 sequence is 15 residues long. DNA for the CDR3: TGCGCCAGCAGTCAACTGGACAGGACGGGGCAGCCCCAGCATTTT. It translates to CASSQLDRTGQPQHF.

J is TRBJ2-3 and V is TRBV5-6; 12 positions agree with TRBD2. The CDR3 has 16 residues. V lost 2 bases, J lost 2 bases, and 3 bases stayed unmatched. Germline V gene data show CDR1 as SGHDT and CDR2 as YYEEEE. The CDR3 nucleotides read TGTGCCAGCAGCTTTGGACTAGCGGGGAACACAGATACGCAGTATTTT. Its translation: CASSFGLAGNTDTQYF.

This clone was seen only once. The chain carries TRBV30 and TRBJ1-1, with D tentatively TRBD1 (5 bases). The length of the CDR3 is 13 residues. Trimming removed 4 bases at V and 1 base at J, with 10 bases between. The germline V gene encodes CDR1 GTSNPN and CDR2 SVGIG (reference sequence). The CDR3 coding sequence is TGTGCCTGGACACCCGGACAGAACACTGAAGCTTTCTTT. It yields the protein CAWTPGQNTEAFF. The full variable domain, with the rest looked up from reference TRBV30 and TRBJ1-1, is SQTIHQWPATLVQPVGSPLSLECTVEGTSNPNLYWYRQAAGRGLQLLFYSVGIGQISSEVPQNLSASRPQDRQFILSSKKLLLSDSGFYLCAWTPGQNTEAFFGQGTRLTVV.

This clone was observed a few times. This chain uses TRBV4-1 with TRBJ1-1, with unresolved D. The CDR3 length is 14 residues. CDR1 and CDR2 (germline): MGHRA, YSYEKL. V was shortened by 1 base and J by 1 base, with 7 bases between the two germline ends. DNA for the CDR3: TGCGCCAGCAGCCAAGTCCTAGGGAACACTGAAGCTTTCTTT. As protein: CASSQVLGNTEAFF.

The rearrangement uses TRBV7-9 and TRBJ2-5; 9 nucleotides match TRBD2. CDR3 length equals 17 residues. Per germline, CDR1 SEHNR and CDR2 FQNEAQ (reference sequence). The V segment lost 0 bases and the J segment 0 bases; nucleotides outside the gene matches: 5. CDR3 nucleotide sequence: TGTGCCAGCAGCTTAGCGGCCAGCGGGGGGTACCAAGAGACCCAGTACTTC. As protein: CASSLAASGGYQETQYF.

This rearrangement joins TRBV10-3 to TRBJ2-1; 9 nucleotides agree with TRBD1. The CDR3 is 14 residues long. Germline CDR1 and CDR2: ENHRY and SYGVKD. V trimming: 10 bases; J trimming: 7 bases; junction bases outside the gene matches: 11. The CDR3 here is CATETGTGMNEQFF. As DNA, the CDR3 is TGTGCCACCGAGACCGGGACAGGGATGAATGAGCAGTTCTTC.

V is TRBV5-6 and J is TRBJ2-3; D is undetermined. CDR3 length: 9 residues. Per the germline V gene, CDR1 is SGHDT and CDR2 is YYEEEE. Trimming stripped 6 bases from V and 14 bases from J, with 10 bases between. CDR3 region: CASIPLAYF. CDR3 bases: TGTGCCAGCATCCCCCTGGCGTATTTT.

This chain links TRBV10-3 with TRBJ2-2; 10 positions match TRBD1. The germline CDR1 and CDR2 sequences are ENHRY and SYGVKD. The CDR3 runs to 15 residues. J was trimmed by 0 bases and V by 8 bases; bases with no gene match: 3. The CDR3 DNA reads TGTGCCATCGGGACAGGGGAAACGAACACCGGGGAGCTGTTTTTT. This codes for CAIGTGETNTGELFF.

The V and J genes are TRBV9 and TRBJ2-2, with 7 bases lining up with TRBD1. V dropped 0 bases and J dropped 3; count of bases not matched to a gene: 5. Looked up from germline, CDR1 is SGDLS and CDR2 is YYNGEE. This CDR3 comprises 16 residues. The CDR3 reads CASSVGVTGYTGELFF. CDR3 nucleotides: TGTGCCAGCAGCGTAGGCGTGACAGGGTACACCGGGGAGCTGTTTTTT.

This clone was seen once. This rearrangement joins TRBV29-1 to TRBJ2-7, with 10 bases aligning to TRBD1. This CDR3 is built from 14 residues. Germline V gene lookup returns CDR1 SQVTM and CDR2 ANQGSEA. Trimming took 4 bases from V and 6 from J; bases not matched to a gene: 9. CDR3 amino acids: CSVVGTGAWGEQYF. The CDR3 DNA reads as TGCAGCGTTGTAGGGACAGGGGCCTGGGGCGAGCAGTACTTC.

This clone appeared a single time. V is TRBV13 and J is TRBJ1-6, with a possible D match to TRBD1 (5 bases). Germline CDR1 is PRHDT and CDR2 is FYEKMQ (reference sequence). V lost 4 bases and J lost 0, with 10 bases in between. This CDR3 is built from 16 residues. CDR3 residues: CASSSHGASYNSPLHF. The CDR3 nucleotides are TGTGCCAGCAGCTCTCATGGGGCCTCCTATAATTCACCCCTCCACTTT.

The CDR3 loop reads CASGDEGDYGYTF. As DNA, the CDR3 is TGTGCCAGCGGCGATGAAGGGGACTATGGCTACACCTTC. The chain links TRBV5-6 to TRBJ1-2; TRBD1 might be the D (5 bases). Germline V lookup: CDR1 SGHDT, CDR2 YYEEEE. The CDR3 sequence is 13 residues long. Trimming took off 7 bases at V and 3 bases at J, with 13 bases between the two ends.